This passage covers 9 T cell receptor beta chains from one sample sequenced in a study of cytomegalovirus exposure and HLA in healthy donors. The PCR ran on 60 Vbeta and 13 Jbeta primers. The table came from immunoSEQ multiplex PCR; TCRdb's copy has only in-frame clones and leaves some out. The sample lists approximately 200,000 clones; over 75% were seen once. Sequenced material: PBMCs. The source of these receptors is a man aged 18 to 29 in good health and CMV-seronegative.

The chain recombines TRBV28 with TRBJ1-3, with D unresolved. The ends were cut back, 10 bases at V and 4 bases at J, with 8 bases in the middle. This CDR3 is built from 11 residues. The germline V gene has CDR1 MDHEN and CDR2 SYDVKM. CDR3 DNA: TGTGCCACCGGTGAAGGAAACACCATATATTTT. Translation gives CATGEGNTIYF.

The rearrangement uses TRBV5-1 and TRBJ2-3; possible D gene TRBD1, 5 bases. V shed 0 bases and J shed 2 bases, with 10 bases lying between them. CDR3 length equals 15 residues. Per germline, CDR1 SGHRS and CDR2 YFSETQ. CDR3 DNA sequence: TGCGCCAGCAGCTTGGATGACAGCACCACAGATACGCAGTATTTT. As protein: CASSLDDSTTDTQYF.

This clone was detected only once. This chain joins TRBV6-1 and TRBJ1-1; D ambiguous. The CDR3 spans 12 residues. Germline CDR1 and CDR2: MNHNS and SASEGT. Trimming pared 6 bases from V and 0 bases from J, leaving 5 bases between. The CDR3 is CASRSMNTEAFF. For the CDR3, the DNA is TGTGCCAGCAGAAGCATGAACACTGAAGCTTTCTTT.

The chain joins TRBV7-2 to TRBJ2-7; TRBD2 aligns across 9 bases. CDR1 and CDR2 from the germline V gene are SGHTA and FQGNSA. Trimming cost V 1 base and J 6 bases; bases outside gene matches: 13. This CDR3 has 17 amino acids. CDR3 residues: CASSLDEWAGGPGEQYF. The CDR3 DNA follows: TGTGCCAGCAGCTTAGATGAGTGGGCGGGAGGGCCCGGCGAGCAGTACTTC.

The rearrangement links TRBV27 to TRBJ2-7; 10 nucleotides line up with TRBD2. CDR3 length equals 17 residues. Germline V gene sequence: CDR1 MNHEY, CDR2 SMNVEV (reference sequence). V gave up 0 bases and J gave up 2 bases; unmatched junction bases: 7. Here the CDR3 DNA reads TGTGCCAGCAGTTTATCTCCCGACCTAGCGGGGGCCTACGAGCAGTACTTC. Its protein product is CASSLSPDLAGAYEQYF.

The rearrangement links TRBV28 to TRBJ1-2; TRBD1 is a possible D gene (6 bases). Germline CDR1 and CDR2: MDHEN and SYDVKM. Trimming removed 4 bases at V and 5 bases at J, with 11 bases between. This CDR3 region has 13 residues. The CDR3 nucleotides are TGTGCCAGCAGTTCACAACAGGGTTATGGCTACACCTTC. Its translation: CASSSQQGYGYTF.

The chain carries TRBV9 and TRBJ1-2; 10 bases align to TRBD1. The germline V gene has CDR1 SGDLS and CDR2 YYNGEE. Losses at the gene ends were 3 bases for V and 4 bases for J; bases not matched to a gene: 6. The CDR3 loop spans 15 amino acids. The CDR3 DNA sequence: TGTGCCAGCAGCGCGGGACAGGGGAAAGGCTATGGCTACACCTTC. Its protein is CASSAGQGKGYGYTF.

This clone was recorded only once. The V gene is TRBV5-6, the J gene TRBJ2-5; D perhaps matches TRBD2 (7 bases). The V end was cut by 4 bases, the J end by 1 base, with 14 bases between. The CDR3 totals 15 residues. CDR1 is SGHDT, CDR2 YYEEEE, per germline. CDR3 region: CASSPGGLLQETQYF. The DNA of the CDR3 is TGTGCCAGCAGCCCCGGGGGGCTACTCCAAGAGACCCAGTACTTC.

The rearrangement joins TRBV2 to TRBJ2-2; D is ambiguous. CDR1 is SNHLY, CDR2 FYNNEI, per germline. CDR3 length equals 14 residues. The germline V and J ends were trimmed by 6 bases and 5 bases, with 13 bases remaining between them. CDR3 protein: CASRFPTKTGELFF. As DNA, the CDR3 is TGTGCCAGCAGATTCCCGACAAAAACCGGGGAGCTGTTTTTT.